This note documents a single TCR beta chain sequence. Its antigen remains unidentified. Possible read error: a much larger clone is one base away. This sample is part of a study of T cells in Graves' hyperthyroidism and ophthalmopathy. Germline CDR1 is ENHRY and CDR2 is SYGVKD. The CDR3 length is 14 residues. Trimming took 5 bases from V and 5 from J; bases not matched to a gene: 5. The cohort's ophthalmopathy patients, a group with duration under 3 months, had a Clinical Activity Score of at least 3 and a NOSPECS grade of at least 4. Based on clinical symptoms, serum thyroxine and TRAb, thyroid ultrasound and orbital computed tomography, diagnoses were reached. From roughly 9.2 ml of fresh peripheral blood, PBMCs were isolated. The study, taken as a whole, reports: Ophthalmopathy onset followed model prediction by a median about 6.5 months.

TCR beta CDR3 regions were amplified from RNA. A first-round RT-PCR of the TCR CDR3 used the HTBI primer set. One entry per CDR3 protein results from TCRdb running MiXCR on the multiplex PCR reads. The table lists a few hundred thousand distinct CDR3 sequences, approximately 15% of them singletons. The clonotype comes from a woman aged 55-70 years with Graves' ophthalmopathy. The chain has TRBV10-3 and TRBJ1-1, with 10 bases aligning to TRBD1. Sequencing was performed on blood. The CDR3: CAISLTGGRTEAFF. CDR3 nucleotide sequence: TGTGCCATCAGTCTGACAGGGGGCAGGACTGAAGCTTTCTTT.